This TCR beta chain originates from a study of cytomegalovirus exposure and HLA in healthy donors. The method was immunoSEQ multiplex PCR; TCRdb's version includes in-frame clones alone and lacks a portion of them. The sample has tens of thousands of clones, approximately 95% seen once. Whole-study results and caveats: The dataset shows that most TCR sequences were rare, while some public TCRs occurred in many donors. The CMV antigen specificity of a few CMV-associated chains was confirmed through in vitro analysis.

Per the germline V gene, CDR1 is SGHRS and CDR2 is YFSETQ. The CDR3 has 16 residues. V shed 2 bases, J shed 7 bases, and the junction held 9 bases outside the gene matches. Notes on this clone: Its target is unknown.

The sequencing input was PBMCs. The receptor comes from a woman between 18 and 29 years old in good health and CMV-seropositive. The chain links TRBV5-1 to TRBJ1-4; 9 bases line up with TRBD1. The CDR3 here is CASSLDPDRGLEKLFF. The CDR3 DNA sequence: TGCGCCAGCAGCTTAGACCCGGACAGGGGTCTTGAAAAACTGTTTTTT. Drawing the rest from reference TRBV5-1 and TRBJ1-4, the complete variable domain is KAGVTQTPRYLIKTRGQQVTLSCSPISGHRSVSWYQQTPGQGLQFLFEYFSETQRNKGNFPGRFSGRQFSNSRSEMNVSTLELGDSALYLCASSLDPDRGLEKLFFGSGTQLSVL.